This T cell receptor (beta chain) comes out of a study of blood T cell repertoires in COVID-19. Overall study context: The study drew acute and convalescent COVID-19 samples from the United States, Italy and Spain. The cDNA or gDNA used as material had been derived from T cells, B-cell-depleted T cells, or PBMCs.

The CDR3 contains 16 residues. CDR1 is LGHNA, CDR2 YNFKEQ, per germline. V gave up 4 bases and J gave up 5 bases; unmatched junction bases: 13. This clone was seen only a few times. Methods used by the authors: Reference gene primer amplification gave estimated nucleated cell counts. TCRdb keeps only in-frame clones here, not all; method: immunoSEQ multiplex PCR. The V and J calls and clone size are taken from that table; D and trimming were inferred from the DNA. The data show roughly 250,000 clones, roughly 82% seen once. The source material was peripheral blood. This TCR derives from a woman older than 75 with active or convalescent COVID-19. The rearrangement uses TRBV4-2 and TRBJ1-2; 7 bases fit TRBD1. CDR3 protein: CASSPEAAGTAYGYTF. CDR3 nucleotides: TGTGCCAGCAGCCCCGAAGCGGCCGGGACAGCGTATGGCTACACCTTC.